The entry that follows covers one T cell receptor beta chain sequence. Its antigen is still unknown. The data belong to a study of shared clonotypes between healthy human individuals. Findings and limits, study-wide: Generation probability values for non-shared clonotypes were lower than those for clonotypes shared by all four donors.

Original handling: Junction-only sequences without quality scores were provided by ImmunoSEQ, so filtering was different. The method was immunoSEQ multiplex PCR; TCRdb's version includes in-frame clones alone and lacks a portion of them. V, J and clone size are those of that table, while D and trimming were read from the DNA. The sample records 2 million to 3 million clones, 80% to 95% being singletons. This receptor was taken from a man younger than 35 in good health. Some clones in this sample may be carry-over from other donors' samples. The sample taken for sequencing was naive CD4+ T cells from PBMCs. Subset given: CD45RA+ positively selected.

CDR3 in DNA: TGTGCCAGCAGCGCGCACCCCGGGAGAAACTATGGCTACACCTTC. It yields the protein CASSAHPGRNYGYTF. The rearrangement links TRBV7-6 to TRBJ1-2; D is undetermined. Germline V lookup: CDR1 SGHVS, CDR2 FNYEAQ. Trimming took 5 bases from V and 2 from J, leaving 15 bases between them. CDR3 length equals 15 residues.